Listed here are 18 T cell receptor beta chains from one sample, sequenced in a study of T-cell reconstitution after alpha-beta-depleted transplantation in children listed by TCRdb under 2016. The method was PCR. Instrument on record: Illumina HiSeq 2500. TCR libraries were prepared with molecular barcoding, using unique molecular identifiers to normalize TCRbeta repertoire quantification. TCRdb reprocessing: public reads trimmed at Q25 with fastp, clones called with MiXCR, in-frame beta chains kept. CDR3 protein duplicates are merged, each entry listing the most common genes and DNA. The sample profile shows about 980,000 distinct CDR3 sequences; less than 30% of them were found once. More than 25% of the sample is held by the ten biggest clonotypes. The treatment or condition label on this specimen signifies: allogeneic hematopoietic cell transplantation with graft depleted of TCRalphabeta T cells and CD19 B cells.

The sequencing used PBMCs, mostly from graft donor cells, collected 360 days after TCRalphabeta/CD19-depleted stem cell transplant. All receptors derive from a boy younger than two who had a stem cell transplant for SCID, so the T cells may come from the graft donor.

This clonotype was counted only a few times. V usage is TRBV6-5 and J usage is TRBJ1-6; D uncertain. This CDR3 is 16 amino acids long. Germline CDR1 reads MNHEY; CDR2 reads SVGAGI. Trimming cost V 0 bases and J 0 bases, with 6 bases left between them. The CDR3 DNA follows: TGTGCCAGCAGTTACTCCTTGAGCTCCTATAATTCACCCCTCCACTTT. It yields the protein CASSYSLSSYNSPLHF.

This clonotype was seen more than once but under ten times. This chain connects TRBV5-1 to TRBJ1-2; TRBD1 might be the D (6 bases). With 2 bases removed from V and 2 bases from J, the gap between germline ends came to 10 bases. CDR1 is SGHRS and CDR2 is YFSETQ in the germline V gene. This CDR3 comprises 14 residues. The DNA of the CDR3 is TGCGCCAGCAGCTTCCCAGGGGAAAACTATGGCTACACCTTC. It encodes CASSFPGENYGYTF. The full variable domain, with the rest looked up from reference TRBV5-1 and TRBJ1-2, is KAGVTQTPRYLIKTRGQQVTLSCSPISGHRSVSWYQQTPGQGLQFLFEYFSETQRNKGNFPGRFSGRQFSNSRSEMNVSTLELGDSALYLCASSFPGENYGYTFGSGTRLTVV.

This clonotype was counted only a few times. The chain combines TRBV7-2 with TRBJ2-1; 7 bases are a match to TRBD1. The ends lost 5 bases at V and 5 bases at J; junction bases unmatched: 6. Germline CDR1 SGHTA, CDR2 FQGNSA. This CDR3 spans 14 amino acids. The CDR3 spells CASSDRDRNNEQFF. CDR3 sequence (DNA): TGTGCCAGCAGCGACCGGGACAGAAACAATGAGCAGTTCTTC.

This clonotype was observed many times. The genes are TRBV7-9 and TRBJ2-7; the match to TRBD1 covers 8 bases. The CDR3 has 14 amino acids. Trimming cost V 1 base and J 9 bases; bases outside gene matches: 8. Germline loops: CDR1 SEHNR, CDR2 FQNEAQ (reference sequence). The CDR3 coding sequence is TGTGCCAGCAGCTTAGTCCCTGGACAGGGAGGGCAGTACTTC. It specifies CASSLVPGQGGQYF.

In this sample, this clonotype turned up a few times. The V and J genes are TRBV20-1 and TRBJ2-2; D unresolved. V gave up 2 bases and J gave up 4 bases, with 8 bases separating them. The CDR3 is 13 residues long. Germline V gene data show CDR1 as DFQATT and CDR2 as SNEGSKA (reference sequence). The CDR3 DNA reads TGCAGTGCTAGACGCCCGGGCACCGGGGAGCTGTTTTTT. Protein: CSARRPGTGELFF.

The chain couples TRBV3-1 to TRBJ2-3; D gene uncertain. This CDR3 comprises 15 residues. Germline V CDR1 and CDR2: LGHDT, YNNKEL (reference sequence). With 0 bases removed from V and 2 bases from J, the gap between germline ends came to 9 bases. The CDR3 reads CASSQEGRVTDTQYF. The CDR3, as DNA: TGTGCCAGCAGCCAAGAGGGCCGGGTCACAGATACGCAGTATTTT.

J is TRBJ2-1 and V is TRBV12-3 or TRBV12-4, with D possibly TRBD2 on 5 matching bases. This CDR3 region has 16 residues. Between the trimmed V and J ends, which lost 5 bases and 5 bases, there was a span of 19 bases. CDR3 sequence (DNA): TGTGCCAGCAGTCCCCGCTCTGTCGGGGTCCACAATGAGCAGTTCTTC. It is translated as CASSPRSVGVHNEQFF.

This clonotype was counted many times. This chain connects TRBV12-3 or TRBV12-4 to TRBJ2-1, with D possibly matching TRBD2 (6 bases). CDR3 length equals 13 residues. Trimming left V 5 bases short and J 9 bases short, with 14 bases between. CDR3 nucleotides: TGTGCCAGCAGTCCTGGGGACTTCTCTGAGCAGTTCTTC. Translating it yields CASSPGDFSEQFF.

V is TRBV20-1 and J is TRBJ1-1; tentative D call: TRBD1 (5 bases). CDR1 and CDR2 (germline): DFQATT, SNEGSKA (reference sequence). V lost 6 bases, J lost 4 bases, and 15 bases lay in between. There are 13 residues in the CDR3. CDR3 in DNA: TGCAGTGCCCTGAGCAGGGTCGGCACTGAAGCTTTCTTT. Translating gives CSALSRVGTEAFF.

This clonotype has more than one count but fewer than ten. The chain links TRBV18 to TRBJ2-7; D is possibly TRBD1 (6 bases). The CDR3 covers 13 residues. Germline V gene data show CDR1 as KGHSH and CDR2 as LQKENI. The V gene lost 3 bases and the J gene lost 5 bases, with 11 bases spanning the gap. DNA for the CDR3: TGTGCCAGCTCACCTTCCTGGACAGACGAGCAGTACTTC. Translating gives CASSPSWTDEQYF.

The V and J genes are TRBV7-8 and TRBJ1-5, with TRBD1 matching 9 bases. Per the germline V gene, CDR1 is SGHVS and CDR2 is FQNEAQ. V lost 4 bases and J lost 5; bases outside the gene matches: 12. The CDR3 covers 17 residues. CDR3 nucleotides: TGTGCCAGCAGCTCTTGCTGGACAGGGGTTGTGGATCAGCCCCAGCATTTT. Encoded protein: CASSSCWTGVVDQPQHF.

The chain has TRBV6-1 and TRBJ2-2, with TRBD1 as a possible D gene (5 bases). Germline-derived CDR1 and CDR2 are MNHNS and SASEGT. This CDR3 has 17 amino acids. Trimming left V 8 bases short and J 2 bases short, with 21 bases between. The CDR3 nucleotides are TGTGCCAGCGGGTTCCCCAGCCCAGGGATAAACACCGGGGAGCTGTTTTTT. It specifies CASGFPSPGINTGELFF.

The chain uses TRBV9 and TRBJ2-5; maybe TRBD1 (5 bases). V lost 4 bases to trimming and J lost 7 bases, with 14 bases between them. The CDR3 consists of 13 residues. From germline, CDR1 is SGDLS and CDR2 YYNGEE. This CDR3 reads CASSPPRAGTQYF. CDR3 nucleotide sequence: TGTGCCAGCAGCCCCCCCAGGGCCGGGACCCAGTACTTC.

Only a few counts were recorded for this clonotype. This sequence joins TRBV28 and TRBJ2-7; 7 positions agree with TRBD1. V lost 0 bases to trimming and J lost 2 bases; unmatched junction nucleotides: 7. CDR1 MDHEN and CDR2 SYDVKM come from the germline V gene. The CDR3 loop spans 16 amino acids. The CDR3 nucleotides read TGTGCCAGCAGTTTATGGAACGACAGGGCTACCTACGAGCAGTACTTC. Protein product: CASSLWNDRATYEQYF.

The chain employs TRBV20-1 and TRBJ1-6; weak D call: TRBD1 (5 bases). The germline V gene has CDR1 DFQATT and CDR2 SNEGSKA (reference sequence). Trimming pared 2 bases from V and 8 bases from J, leaving 22 bases between. The CDR3 loop spans 17 amino acids. This CDR3 reads CSARPLDIGKLYSPLHF. The CDR3 DNA reads as TGCAGTGCTAGACCCTTGGACATAGGGAAATTGTATTCACCCCTCCACTTT.

This clonotype was seen a single time. The rearrangement links TRBV2 to TRBJ1-5; D unclear. Germline assignment: CDR1 SNHLY and CDR2 FYNNEI. V lost 0 bases and J 1 base, leaving 4 bases between the germline ends. This CDR3 has 14 amino acids. The CDR3 protein is CASSEANSNQPQHF. The CDR3 DNA sequence: TGTGCCAGCAGTGAAGCGAACAGCAATCAGCCCCAGCATTTT.

This chain connects TRBV12-3 or TRBV12-4 to TRBJ2-5, with TRBD1 matching 8 bases. The CDR3 totals 15 residues. Trimming took 4 bases from V and 3 from J; bases not matched to a gene: 7. CDR3: CASSYPKDREETQYF. For the CDR3, the DNA is TGTGCCAGCAGTTACCCAAAGGACAGGGAAGAGACCCAGTACTTC.

CDR3: CSARGPDSGTQYF. CDR3 bases: TGCAGTGCTAGAGGCCCCGATTCGGGGACCCAGTACTTC. The genes are TRBV20-1 and TRBJ2-5; no clear D gene. Trimming removed 1 base at V and 7 bases at J, with 13 bases between. The CDR3 sequence is 13 residues long. Germline V gene sequence: CDR1 DFQATT, CDR2 SNEGSKA (reference sequence).